The 9 T cell receptor beta chains below come from one sample, sequenced in a study of T cell responses to AZD1222 COVID-19 vaccine. Only in-frame clones appear in the TCRdb table, and some are missing; sequencing was by immunoSEQ multiplex PCR. Altogether about 150,000 clones are present, roughly 94% being singletons, with the ten largest covering roughly 1.3%. Sequencing used peripheral blood, obtained on day 0 of AZD1222 vaccination. All receptors come from an adult in good health.

J is TRBJ1-1 and V is TRBV19, with 8 bases fitting TRBD1. CDR3 length equals 16 residues. The germline gives CDR1 LNHDA, CDR2 SQIVND (reference sequence). With 3 bases clipped from V and 0 bases from J, the junction kept 6 bases outside the gene matches. The CDR3 loop is CASSMFGTGVNTEAFF. The DNA of the CDR3 is TGTGCCAGTAGTATGTTCGGGACAGGAGTGAACACTGAAGCTTTCTTT. The entire variable domain, with the rest obtained from reference TRBV19 and TRBJ1-1, is as follows: DGGITQSPKYLFRKEGQNVTLSCEQNLNHDAMYWYRQDPGQGLRLIYYSQIVNDFQKGDIAEGYSVSREKKESFPLTVTSAQKNPTAFYLCASSMFGTGVNTEAFFGQGTRLTVV.

The chain carries TRBV7-8 and TRBJ1-5; 9 nucleotides line up with TRBD1. The germline gives CDR1 SGHVS, CDR2 FQNEAQ. V lost 5 bases, J lost 0 bases, and 8 bases stayed unmatched. The CDR3 totals 17 residues. CDR3 sequence reads: CASSLGQGQYSNQPQHF. DNA of the CDR3: TGTGCCAGCAGCCTAGGACAGGGGCAGTATAGCAATCAGCCCCAGCATTTT.

For the CDR3, the DNA is TGTGCCAGCAGCTTGGTGAGACAGGGGATTGAAAAACTGTTTTTT. Protein product: CASSLVRQGIEKLFF. This chain joins TRBV5-6 and TRBJ1-4; 8 bases map to TRBD1. Germline V lookup: CDR1 SGHDT, CDR2 YYEEEE. J gave up 7 bases and V 0 bases, and 5 bases lay outside the gene matches. This CDR3 contains 15 residues.

As concerns this clone: The junction departs from germline at one end; a sequencing error may be responsible. J is TRBJ2-7 and V is TRBV28; D tentatively reads TRBD1 or TRBD2 (5 bases each). The CDR3 is made up of 12 amino acids. Germline V gene lookup returns CDR1 MDHEN and CDR2 SYDVKM. The CDR3 sequence: CASSFVGSPGLF. DNA of the CDR3: TGTGCCAGCAGTTTCGTCGGCAGCCCGGGGCTGTTC.

This clone was counted a single time. This rearrangement joins TRBV6-5 to TRBJ1-1; no firm D call. CDR3 length: 14 residues. Germline CDR1 and CDR2: MNHEY and SVGAGI. V gave up 7 bases and J gave up 3 bases, with 15 bases separating them. The CDR3 coding sequence is TGTGCCAGCACCTCGGGAGGGAGCGACACTGAAGCTTTCTTT. Encoded protein: CASTSGGSDTEAFF.

This clone was observed once. The chain carries TRBV6-5 and TRBJ1-5; D not certain. V shed 7 bases and J shed 3 bases, with 10 bases lying between them. The germline CDR1 and CDR2 sequences are MNHEY and SVGAGI. The CDR3 has 13 amino acids. CDR3 in amino acids: CASTPGTNQPQHF. As DNA, the CDR3 is TGTGCCAGCACCCCGGGTACCAATCAGCCCCAGCATTTT.

The V call is TRBV6-5, the J call TRBJ2-3; D is perhaps TRBD1 (6 bases). Trimming cost V 2 bases and J 4 bases, with 16 bases left between them. There are 16 residues in the CDR3. From germline, CDR1 is MNHEY and CDR2 SVGAGI. For the CDR3, the DNA is TGTGCCAGCAGTTACGGAACACAGGGTCTCTCAGATACGCAGTATTTT. It encodes CASSYGTQGLSDTQYF.

J is TRBJ2-7 and V is TRBV6-2 or TRBV6-3, with D perhaps TRBD1 or TRBD2 (6 bases each). V lost 4 bases to trimming and J lost 2 bases, with 18 bases between them. This CDR3 region has 16 residues. Germline V gives CDR1 MNHEY, CDR2 SVGEGT. The chain's CDR3 is CASSFEGGTGPYEQYV. CDR3 bases: TGTGCCAGCAGTTTCGAGGGGGGAACTGGGCCCTACGAGCAGTACGTC.

This chain connects TRBV6-4 to TRBJ2-3; the D call may be TRBD1 or TRBD2 (6 bases each). V dropped 2 bases and J dropped 4 bases, with 16 bases sitting between them. CDR3 length equals 16 residues. In germline, CDR1 is MRHNA, CDR2 SNTAGT. The CDR3 is CASSDGGQGSADTQYF. The DNA for the CDR3 is TGTGCCAGCAGTGACGGGGGGCAGGGTTCCGCAGATACGCAGTATTTT.